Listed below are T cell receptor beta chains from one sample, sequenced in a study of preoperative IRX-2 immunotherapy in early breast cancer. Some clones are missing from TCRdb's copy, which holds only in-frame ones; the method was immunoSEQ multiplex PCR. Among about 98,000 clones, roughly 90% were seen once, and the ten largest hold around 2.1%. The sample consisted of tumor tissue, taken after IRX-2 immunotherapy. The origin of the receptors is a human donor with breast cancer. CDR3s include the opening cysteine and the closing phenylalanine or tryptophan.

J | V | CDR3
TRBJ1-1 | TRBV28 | CASSFMGNTEAFF
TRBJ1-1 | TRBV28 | CASSFTGIRGSAFF
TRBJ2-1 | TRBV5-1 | CASSLARQLYNEQFF
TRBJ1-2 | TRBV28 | CASSYQGGNYGYTF
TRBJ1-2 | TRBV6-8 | CASSYPEARNYGYTF
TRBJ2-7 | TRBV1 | CASSQVGGVYEQYF
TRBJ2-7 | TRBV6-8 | CASSYGAPAGRGSEQYF
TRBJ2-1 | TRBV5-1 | CASSWDLRSYNEQFF
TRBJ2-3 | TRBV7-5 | CASSLESGGDTQYF
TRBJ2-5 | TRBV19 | CASSMPGGGETQYF
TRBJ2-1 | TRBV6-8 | CATLREGGGPYNEQFF
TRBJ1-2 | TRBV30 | CAWSVPKAVELYLYGYTF
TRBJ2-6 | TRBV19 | CATRSSTLSGANVLTF
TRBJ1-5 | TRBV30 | CAWSGDVPDQPQHF
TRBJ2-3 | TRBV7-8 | CASTRGGGTDTQYF